The clone carrying this T cell receptor beta chain occurred many times. Its antigen is not known. The sample comes from a study of tumor and adjacent non-tumor tissue in lung cancer. Regarding the study as a whole: Compared with tumor, normal lung showed significantly lower TCR diversity.

CDR3 length: 15 residues. From germline, CDR1 is MNHEY and CDR2 SVGAGI. V shed 6 bases, J shed 2 bases, and the junction held 6 bases outside the gene matches. No cell sorting was done before RNA was extracted from the tissue. A modified ARM-PCR protocol with three rounds of nested PCR amplified TCRbeta. TCRdb reprocessed the multiplex PCR reads via MiXCR and lists one record per CDR3 protein. The sample has some 93,000 distinct CDR3 sequences, approximately 70% seen once. The rearrangement joins TRBV6-5 to TRBJ1-5; 8 bases agree with TRBD1. The sequenced sample consisted of lung tumor tissue. This clonotype originated in a man aged 55 to 70 with non-small cell lung cancer. The CDR3 here is CASRRDRWGNQPQHF. The CDR3 DNA is TGTGCCAGCAGGAGGGACAGGTGGGGCAATCAGCCCCAGCATTTT.